The 16 T cell receptor beta chains below all came from one sample that was sequenced in a study of T cell responses to AZD1222 COVID-19 vaccine. Assay used: immunoSEQ multiplex PCR; TCRdb lists only in-frame clones, some missing. The sample records more than 140,000 clones, about 93% being singletons. Sequencing was performed on peripheral blood, taken on day 0 of AZD1222 vaccination. All receptors derive from an adult in good health.

The V gene is TRBV14, the J gene TRBJ1-6, with 8 bases matching TRBD1. The trim removed 1 base at V and 7 bases at J, leaving 12 bases unmatched. CDR3 length: 18 amino acids. The V gene's germline CDR1 is SGHDN and CDR2 FVKESK. CDR3 in amino acids: CASSQGFGQGASNSPLHF. CDR3 bases: TGTGCCAGCAGCCAAGGTTTTGGTCAGGGGGCCTCGAATTCACCCCTCCACTTT.

This chain uses TRBV5-1 with TRBJ1-1, with D uncertain. Trimming cost V 4 bases and J 0 bases, with 7 bases left between them. CDR1 and CDR2 from the germline V gene are SGHRS and YFSETQ. The CDR3 totals 13 residues. CDR3 DNA: TGCGCCAGCAGCCTCCATTTGAACACTGAAGCTTTCTTT. Amino acid sequence: CASSLHLNTEAFF.

The gene calls are TRBV7-2 and TRBJ2-7; TRBD1 aligns across 9 bases. The CDR3 loop spans 14 amino acids. V lost 5 bases and J lost 5; bases outside the gene matches: 7. CDR1 is SGHTA and CDR2 is FQGNSA in the germline V gene. CDR3 in DNA: TGTGCCAGCAGCCCGGACAGGGGATACCACGAGCAGTACTTC. Translated, it gives CASSPDRGYHEQYF.

The chain employs TRBV25-1 and TRBJ1-2; no reliable D call. CDR3 length equals 15 residues. The germline CDR1 and CDR2 sequences are MGHDK and SYGVNS. V was clipped by 5 bases and J by 8 bases, with 21 bases between them. The CDR3, as DNA: TGTGCCAGCAGTATCACCGGGAGCGCTATGAAGGGCTACACCTTC. This gives the protein CASSITGSAMKGYTF.

This clone was recorded only once. V usage is TRBV6-5 and J usage is TRBJ2-5; 10 nucleotides match TRBD2. Germline V CDR1 and CDR2: MNHEY, SVGAGI. The CDR3 length is 15 residues. V lost 7 bases to trimming and J lost 5 bases; unmatched junction nucleotides: 10. The CDR3 spells CASKWTGTSAETQYF. Written as DNA, the CDR3 is TGTGCCAGCAAATGGACCGGGACTAGCGCCGAGACCCAGTACTTC.

With respect to this clone: This CDR3 is also generated by other DNA sequences in the sample. This chain links TRBV7-9 with TRBJ1-2, with TRBD1 identical over 7 bases. V lost 1 base to trimming and J lost 5 bases; unmatched junction nucleotides: 1. The CDR3 covers 13 residues. The germline gives CDR1 SEHNR, CDR2 FQNEAQ (reference sequence). The CDR3 DNA sequence: TGTGCCAGCAGCTTAGGACAGGGTTATGGCTACACCTTC. Encoded protein: CASSLGQGYGYTF.

The V gene is TRBV7-8, the J gene TRBJ2-7; D is possibly TRBD1 (5 bases). Trimming removed 2 bases from V and 4 bases from J, with 12 bases in between. The germline gives CDR1 SGHVS, CDR2 FQNEAQ. CDR3 length equals 14 residues. The chain's CDR3 is CASSLSPGQYEQYF. The CDR3 nucleotides are TGTGCCAGCAGCTTATCCCCAGGGCAATACGAGCAGTACTTC.

V usage is TRBV27 and J usage is TRBJ1-2; D remains ambiguous. Germline CDR1 reads MNHEY; CDR2 reads SMNVEV (reference sequence). The CDR3 spans 16 residues. V was shortened by 6 bases and J by 0 bases, with 17 bases between the two germline ends. The CDR3 spells CASSSFPTPSNYGYTF. The CDR3 coding sequence is TGTGCCAGCAGCTCCTTCCCGACACCTTCTAACTATGGCTACACCTTC.

This chain connects TRBV4-1 to TRBJ2-6; 10 bases line up with TRBD2. Germline CDR1 reads MGHRA; CDR2 reads YSYEKL. This CDR3 is 20 amino acids long. Losses at the gene ends were 0 bases for V and 3 bases for J; bases not matched to a gene: 11. In DNA, the CDR3 is TGCGCCAGCAGCCAAGATAGGGCGAGCGGGAGGGCCCGTGGGGCCAACGTCCTGACTTTC. Amino acid sequence: CASSQDRASGRARGANVLTF.

CDR3 amino acids: CSVDKNTEAFF. The CDR3, as DNA: TGCAGCGTTGATAAGAACACTGAAGCTTTCTTT. This chain uses TRBV29-1 with TRBJ1-1; D not certain. The CDR3 runs 11 residues. The germline gives CDR1 SQVTM, CDR2 ANQGSEA. Trimming took off 3 bases at V and 1 base at J, with 3 bases between the two ends.

The V and J genes are TRBV5-5 and TRBJ2-5, with TRBD2 identical over 7 bases. Germline assignment: CDR1 SGHKS and CDR2 YYEKEE (reference sequence). The V and J ends lost 2 bases and 5 bases, in that order; junction bases with no gene match: 9. This CDR3 contains 15 residues. The CDR3 loop reads CASSFGAGARETQYF. Here the CDR3 DNA reads TGTGCCAGCAGCTTTGGGGCGGGAGCTCGGGAGACCCAGTACTTC.

The chain joins TRBV7-2 to TRBJ2-7; 13 nucleotides align to TRBD2. Trimming took 5 bases from V and 4 from J; bases not matched to a gene: 2. The V gene's germline CDR1 is SGHTA and CDR2 FQGNSA. The CDR3 sequence is 14 residues long. The CDR3 DNA is TGTGCCAGCAGCAAGACTAGCGGGAGGTACGAGCAGTACTTC. It codes for CASSKTSGRYEQYF.

The table lists this clone with a count of one. The rearrangement joins TRBV4-3 to TRBJ1-1, with 7 bases aligning to TRBD1. The CDR3 runs 12 residues. The V gene's germline CDR1 is LGHNA and CDR2 YSLEER. V dropped 5 bases and J dropped 5; count of bases not matched to a gene: 2. CDR3 protein: CASSNRGTEAFF. CDR3 nucleotides: TGCGCCAGCAGCAACAGGGGTACTGAAGCTTTCTTT.

This chain connects TRBV6-5 to TRBJ1-1; 8 bases agree with TRBD1. The germline V gene has CDR1 MNHEY and CDR2 SVGAGI. The CDR3 is 16 amino acids. V gave up 0 bases and J gave up 4 bases; unmatched junction bases: 7. The CDR3 spells CASSYSILTGGTEAFF. The CDR3 bases are TGTGCCAGCAGTTACTCAATCCTCACAGGGGGCACTGAAGCTTTCTTT.

The chain carries TRBV18 and TRBJ2-7; 9 bases align to TRBD1. J was trimmed by 3 bases and V by 2 bases; bases with no gene match: 2. The CDR3 sequence is 14 residues long. Germline V gives CDR1 KGHSH, CDR2 LQKENI. The chain's CDR3 is CASSPGTGFYEQYF. The CDR3 DNA reads TGTGCCAGCTCACCAGGGACAGGGTTCTACGAGCAGTACTTC.

In its sample, this clone was seen once. V and J are TRBV6-5 and TRBJ1-1, with TRBD1 matching 7 bases. This CDR3 is built from 14 residues. Germline assignment: CDR1 MNHEY and CDR2 SVGAGI. Trimming cost V 2 bases and J 5 bases; bases outside gene matches: 5. CDR3 sequence (DNA): TGTGCCAGCAGTTACACAGGGGTAGCGACTGAAGCTTTCTTT. Amino acids: CASSYTGVATEAFF.